This T cell receptor beta chain derives from a study of CD4 T cells in relation to SARS-CoV-2 and coronaviruses. Looking at the study overall: PBMCs were cultured with antigen for roughly nine days before TCR beta sequencing.

TCRdb keeps only in-frame clones here, not all; method: immunoSEQ multiplex PCR. The table records 20,000 to 25,000 clones, about 80% of them present only once. Before the COVID-19 pandemic, during about 2010-2018, CD4+ T cells were taken from unexposed donors. CD4+ T cells were isolated from the cells after around 10 days of culture. As cell numbers allowed, unexposed-donor CD4+ T cells faced SARS-CoV-2 S/N and four cold-coronavirus spikes. Each well had approximately 2.1 million PBMCs in about 5% human AB serum with IL-2. Points on this clone: Its antigen is still unknown.

Notes on the study in general: Pre-pandemic and post-infection samples never came from the same donor.

There are 13 residues in the CDR3. Per germline, CDR1 MNHEY and CDR2 SVGAGI. V gave up 6 bases and J gave up 5 bases, with 13 bases separating them. V gene TRBV6-5 combines with J gene TRBJ1-1; D ambiguous. The sequence derives from a human donor in good health. Sequenced: CD4+ T cells from PBMCs, cultured in vitro. CDR3 nucleotides: TGTGCCAGCAGCGAGGGCCCCTGGACTGAAGCTTTCTTT. This gives the protein CASSEGPWTEAFF.